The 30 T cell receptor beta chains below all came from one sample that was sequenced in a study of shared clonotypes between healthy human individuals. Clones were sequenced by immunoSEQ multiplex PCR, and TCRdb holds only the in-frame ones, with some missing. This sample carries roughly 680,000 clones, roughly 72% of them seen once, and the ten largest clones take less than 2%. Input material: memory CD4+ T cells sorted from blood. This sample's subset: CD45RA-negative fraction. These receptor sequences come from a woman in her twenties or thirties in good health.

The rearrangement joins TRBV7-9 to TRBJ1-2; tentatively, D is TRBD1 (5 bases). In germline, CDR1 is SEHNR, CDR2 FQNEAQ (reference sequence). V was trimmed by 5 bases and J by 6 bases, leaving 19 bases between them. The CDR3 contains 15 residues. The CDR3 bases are TGTGCCAGCAGCCAAGCGGAGACAGCAATCCATGGCTACACCTTC. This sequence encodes CASSQAETAIHGYTF.

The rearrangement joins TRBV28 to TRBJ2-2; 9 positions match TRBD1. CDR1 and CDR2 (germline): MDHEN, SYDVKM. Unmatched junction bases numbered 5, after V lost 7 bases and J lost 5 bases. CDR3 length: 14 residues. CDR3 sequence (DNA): TGTGCCAGCACGTCGGGACAGGGTACCGGGGAGCTGTTTTTT. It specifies CASTSGQGTGELFF.

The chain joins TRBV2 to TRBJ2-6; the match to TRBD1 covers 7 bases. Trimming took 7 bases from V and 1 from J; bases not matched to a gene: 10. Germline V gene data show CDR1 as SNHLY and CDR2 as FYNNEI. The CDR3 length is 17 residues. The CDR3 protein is CASTKGARPSGANVLTF. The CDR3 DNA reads TGTGCCAGCACGAAGGGGGCACGACCTTCTGGGGCCAACGTCCTGACTTTC.

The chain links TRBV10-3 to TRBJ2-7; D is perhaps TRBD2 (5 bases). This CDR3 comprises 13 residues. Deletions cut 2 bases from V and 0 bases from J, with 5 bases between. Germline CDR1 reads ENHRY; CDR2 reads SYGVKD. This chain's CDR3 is CAISETSSYEQYF. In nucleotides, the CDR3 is TGTGCCATCAGTGAGACTAGCTCCTACGAGCAGTACTTC.

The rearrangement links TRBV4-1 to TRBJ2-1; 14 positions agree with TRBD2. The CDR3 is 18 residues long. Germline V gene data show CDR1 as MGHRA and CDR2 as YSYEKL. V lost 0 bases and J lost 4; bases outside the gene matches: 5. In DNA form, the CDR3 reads TGCGCCAGCAGCCAAGATCCCCGACTAGCGGGAGGGTACAATGAGCAGTTCTTC. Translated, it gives CASSQDPRLAGGYNEQFF.

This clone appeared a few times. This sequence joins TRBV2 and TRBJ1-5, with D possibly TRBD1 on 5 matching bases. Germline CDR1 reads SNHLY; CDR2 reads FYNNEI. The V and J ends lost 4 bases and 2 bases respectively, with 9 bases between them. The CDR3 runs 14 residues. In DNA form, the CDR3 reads TGTGCCAGCAGTGGCGGACAAGGCAATCAGCCCCAGCATTTT. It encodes CASSGGQGNQPQHF.

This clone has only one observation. The CDR3 spells CASSTVIRAKNIQYF. The CDR3 region has the DNA TGTGCCAGTAGCACCGTCATTAGGGCCAAAAACATTCAGTACTTC. The chain is built from TRBV19 and TRBJ2-4; D ambiguous. The CDR3 spans 15 residues. The germline V and J ends were trimmed by 6 bases and 1 base, with 13 bases remaining between them. Looked up from germline, CDR1 is LNHDA and CDR2 is SQIVND (reference sequence).

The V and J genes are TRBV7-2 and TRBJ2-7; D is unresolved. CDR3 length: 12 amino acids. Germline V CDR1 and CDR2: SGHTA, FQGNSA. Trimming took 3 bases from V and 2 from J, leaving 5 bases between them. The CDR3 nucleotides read TGTGCCAGCAGCTTTGAGGCCTACGAGCAGTACTTC. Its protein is CASSFEAYEQYF.

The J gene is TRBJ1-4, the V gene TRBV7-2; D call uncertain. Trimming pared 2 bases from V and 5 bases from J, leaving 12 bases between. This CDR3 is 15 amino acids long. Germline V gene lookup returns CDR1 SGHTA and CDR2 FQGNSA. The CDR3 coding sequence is TGTGCCAGCAGCTTATGGGGAGACTCCAATGAAAAACTGTTTTTT. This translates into CASSLWGDSNEKLFF.

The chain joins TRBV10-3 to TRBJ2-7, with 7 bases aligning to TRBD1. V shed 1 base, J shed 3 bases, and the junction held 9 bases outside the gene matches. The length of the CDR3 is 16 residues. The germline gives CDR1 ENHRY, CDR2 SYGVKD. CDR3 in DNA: TGTGCCATCAGTGAGTACGCAGGGGGTCTCTACTACGAGCAGTACTTC. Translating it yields CAISEYAGGLYYEQYF.

The CDR3: CASSLDKSLAGVGETQYF. DNA of the CDR3: TGTGCCAGCAGCTTAGATAAGTCGCTAGCGGGAGTTGGGGAGACCCAGTACTTC. J is TRBJ2-5 and V is TRBV11-2, with 10 positions matching TRBD2. The CDR3 totals 18 residues. Germline CDR1 reads SGHAT; CDR2 reads FQNNGV. V lost 0 bases and J lost 5; bases outside the gene matches: 12.

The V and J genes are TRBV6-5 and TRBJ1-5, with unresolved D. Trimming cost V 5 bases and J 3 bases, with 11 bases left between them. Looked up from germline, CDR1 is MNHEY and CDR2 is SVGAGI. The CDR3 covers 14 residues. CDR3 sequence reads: CASSARGTNQPQHF. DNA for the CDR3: TGTGCCAGCAGTGCTCGGGGTACCAATCAGCCCCAGCATTTT.

The CDR3 loop is CASSYWTYTGELFF. Written as DNA, the CDR3 is TGTGCCAGCAGTTACTGGACCTACACCGGGGAGCTGTTTTTT. This chain connects TRBV6-5 to TRBJ2-2; no clear D. The CDR3 covers 14 residues. V lost 1 base, J lost 3 bases, and 6 bases lay in between. Germline-derived CDR1 and CDR2 are MNHEY and SVGAGI.

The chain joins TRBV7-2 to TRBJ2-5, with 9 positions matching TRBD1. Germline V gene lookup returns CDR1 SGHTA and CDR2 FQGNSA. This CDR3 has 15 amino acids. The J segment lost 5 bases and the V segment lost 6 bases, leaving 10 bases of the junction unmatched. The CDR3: CASSPKTGGAETQYF. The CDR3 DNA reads TGTGCCAGCAGTCCTAAAACAGGGGGCGCGGAGACCCAGTACTTC.

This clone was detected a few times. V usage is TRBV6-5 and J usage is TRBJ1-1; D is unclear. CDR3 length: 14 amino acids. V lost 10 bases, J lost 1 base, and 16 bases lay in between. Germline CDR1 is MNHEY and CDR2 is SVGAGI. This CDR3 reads CATISDFGNTEAFF. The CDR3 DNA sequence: TGTGCCACCATATCGGATTTTGGGAACACTGAAGCTTTCTTT.

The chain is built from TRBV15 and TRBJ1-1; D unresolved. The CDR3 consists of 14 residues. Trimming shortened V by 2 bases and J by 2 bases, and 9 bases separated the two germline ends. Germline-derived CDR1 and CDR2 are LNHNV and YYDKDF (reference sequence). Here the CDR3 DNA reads TGTGCCACCAGCAGAAGGGTTGGAAACACTGAAGCTTTCTTT. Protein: CATSRRVGNTEAFF.

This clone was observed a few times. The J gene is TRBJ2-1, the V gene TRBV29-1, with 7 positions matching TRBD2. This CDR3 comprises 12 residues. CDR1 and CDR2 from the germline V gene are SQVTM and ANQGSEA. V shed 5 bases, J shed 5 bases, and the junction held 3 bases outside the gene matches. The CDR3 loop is CSVQRDHNEQFF. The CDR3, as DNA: TGCAGCGTTCAGCGGGACCACAATGAGCAGTTCTTC.

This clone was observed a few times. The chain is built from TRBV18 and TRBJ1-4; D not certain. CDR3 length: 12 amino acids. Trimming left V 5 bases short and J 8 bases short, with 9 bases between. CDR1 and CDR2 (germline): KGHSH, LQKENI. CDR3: CASSSQPEKLFF. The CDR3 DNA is TGTGCCAGCTCATCTCAGCCGGAAAAACTGTTTTTT.

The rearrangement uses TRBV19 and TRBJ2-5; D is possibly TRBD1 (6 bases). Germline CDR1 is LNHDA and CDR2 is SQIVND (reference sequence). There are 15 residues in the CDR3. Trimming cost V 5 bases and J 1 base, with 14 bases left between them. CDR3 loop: CASSAQGNGQETQYF. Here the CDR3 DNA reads TGTGCCAGTAGTGCCCAGGGGAACGGCCAAGAGACCCAGTACTTC.

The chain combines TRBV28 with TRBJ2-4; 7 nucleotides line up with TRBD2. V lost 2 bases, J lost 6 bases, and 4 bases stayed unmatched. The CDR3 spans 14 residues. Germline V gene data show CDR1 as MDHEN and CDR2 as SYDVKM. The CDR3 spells CASSLGGRVNIQYF. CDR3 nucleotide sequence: TGTGCCAGCAGTTTAGGTGGGAGGGTAAACATTCAGTACTTC.

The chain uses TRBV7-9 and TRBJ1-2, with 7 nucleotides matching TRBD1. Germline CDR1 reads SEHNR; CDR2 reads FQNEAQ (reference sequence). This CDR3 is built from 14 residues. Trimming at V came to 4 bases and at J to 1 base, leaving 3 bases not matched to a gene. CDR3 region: CASSSQGGNYGYTF. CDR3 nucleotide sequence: TGTGCCAGCAGCTCTCAGGGGGGTAACTATGGCTACACCTTC.

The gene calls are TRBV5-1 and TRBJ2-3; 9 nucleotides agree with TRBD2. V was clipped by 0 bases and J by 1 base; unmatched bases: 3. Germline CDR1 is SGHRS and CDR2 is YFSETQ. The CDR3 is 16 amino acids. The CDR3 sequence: CASSLGVAGGTDTQYF. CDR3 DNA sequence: TGCGCCAGCAGCTTGGGGGTAGCGGGAGGCACAGATACGCAGTATTTT.

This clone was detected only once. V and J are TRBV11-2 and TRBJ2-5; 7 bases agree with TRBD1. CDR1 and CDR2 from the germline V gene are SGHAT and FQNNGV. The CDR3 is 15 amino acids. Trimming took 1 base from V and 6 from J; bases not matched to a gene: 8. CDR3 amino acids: CASSLGQGSRKTQYF. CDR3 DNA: TGTGCCAGCAGCTTAGGACAGGGTAGTAGGAAGACCCAGTACTTC.

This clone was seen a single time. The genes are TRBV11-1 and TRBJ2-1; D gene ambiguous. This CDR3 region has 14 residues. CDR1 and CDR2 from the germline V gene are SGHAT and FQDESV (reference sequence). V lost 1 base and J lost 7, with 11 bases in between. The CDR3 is CASSLVNLVNEQFF. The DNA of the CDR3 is TGTGCCAGCAGCTTAGTGAATTTGGTAAATGAGCAGTTCTTC.

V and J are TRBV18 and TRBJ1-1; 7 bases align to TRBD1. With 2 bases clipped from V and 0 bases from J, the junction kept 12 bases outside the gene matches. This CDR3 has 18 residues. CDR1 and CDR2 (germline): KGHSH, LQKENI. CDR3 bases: TGTGCCAGCTCACCAAGGTCGGGGGGGGACAGAATGAACACTGAAGCTTTCTTT. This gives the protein CASSPRSGGDRMNTEAFF.

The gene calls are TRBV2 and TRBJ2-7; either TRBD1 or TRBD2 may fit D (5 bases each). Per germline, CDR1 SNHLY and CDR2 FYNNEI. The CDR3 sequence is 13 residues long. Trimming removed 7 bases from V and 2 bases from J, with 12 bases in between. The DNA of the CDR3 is TGTGCCAGCAAGCACGGGACGGCCTACGAGCAGTACTTC. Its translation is CASKHGTAYEQYF.

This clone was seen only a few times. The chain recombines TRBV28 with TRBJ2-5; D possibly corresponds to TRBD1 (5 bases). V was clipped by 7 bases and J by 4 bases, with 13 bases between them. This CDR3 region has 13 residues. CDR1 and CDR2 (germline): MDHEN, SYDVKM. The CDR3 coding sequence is TGTGCCAGCACCCGCCAGGGTGGAGAGACCCAGTACTTC. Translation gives CASTRQGGETQYF.

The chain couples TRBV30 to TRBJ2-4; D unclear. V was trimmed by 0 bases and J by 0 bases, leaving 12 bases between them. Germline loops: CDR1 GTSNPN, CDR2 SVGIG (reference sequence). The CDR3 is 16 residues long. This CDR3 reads CAWSVLETLAKNIQYF. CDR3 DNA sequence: TGTGCCTGGAGTGTACTTGAAACTCTAGCCAAAAACATTCAGTACTTC.

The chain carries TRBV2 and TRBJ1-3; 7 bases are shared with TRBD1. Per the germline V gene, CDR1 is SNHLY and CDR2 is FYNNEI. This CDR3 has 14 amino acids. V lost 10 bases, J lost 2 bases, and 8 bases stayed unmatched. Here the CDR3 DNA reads TGTGCCACCAAAGACAGGGACGCTGGAAACACCATATATTTT. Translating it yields CATKDRDAGNTIYF.

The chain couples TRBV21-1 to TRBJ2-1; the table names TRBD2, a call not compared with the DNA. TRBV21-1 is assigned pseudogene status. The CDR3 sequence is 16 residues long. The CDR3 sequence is CASSKVIREGDNEQFF. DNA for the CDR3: TGTGCCAGCAGCAAAGTTATACGGGAGGGGGACAATGAGCAGTTCTTC.